These 20 T cell receptor beta chains were all obtained from the same sample, sequenced in a study of T cell responses to AZD1222 COVID-19 vaccine. Assay: immunoSEQ multiplex PCR; the TCRdb copy retains only in-frame clones and omits some. The table shows 130,000 to 150,000 clones, with approximately 90% occurring only once. Sequences were derived from peripheral blood, sampled on day 0 of AZD1222 vaccination. These receptors came from an adult in good health.

As DNA, the CDR3 is TGTGCCAGCAGCGTAGTAGCTAGCCATGAGCAGTTCTTC. This gives the protein CASSVVASHEQFF. This rearrangement joins TRBV9 to TRBJ2-1, with D tentatively TRBD2 (5 bases). The CDR3 spans 13 residues. Trimming took 0 bases from V and 8 from J, leaving 9 bases between them. Germline-derived CDR1 and CDR2 are SGDLS and YYNGEE.

The CDR3 DNA reads TGTGCCAGCAGCTATCTCGGGGGTCCCGACGAGCAGTACTTC. Its protein is CASSYLGGPDEQYF. The chain is built from TRBV5-4 and TRBJ2-7; tentatively, D is TRBD2 (6 bases). Between the trimmed V and J ends, which lost 3 bases and 5 bases, there was a span of 15 bases. In germline, CDR1 is SGHNT, CDR2 YYREEE (reference sequence). This CDR3 spans 14 amino acids.

The J gene is TRBJ2-7, the V gene TRBV12-3 or TRBV12-4, with a weak D call TRBD2 (5 bases). CDR3 length equals 12 residues. The V end was cut by 1 base, the J end by 4 bases, with 5 bases between. The CDR3 bases are TGTGCCAGCAGTTTAGGGACTTACGAGCAGTACTTC. It is translated as CASSLGTYEQYF.

In this sample, this clone turned up a few times. This sequence joins TRBV7-3 and TRBJ1-4; a possible D gene is TRBD1 (6 bases). The CDR3 runs to 15 residues. V was trimmed by 2 bases and J by 11 bases, leaving 18 bases between them. The germline V gene has CDR1 SGHTA and CDR2 FQGTGA. CDR3 coding DNA: TGTGCCAGCAGCTTATCGGGGGGCTCCGCGGTTAAACTGTTTTTT. This gives the protein CASSLSGGSAVKLFF.

The CDR3: CASSVRASSSGNTIYF. CDR3 DNA sequence: TGTGCCAGTAGTGTTAGGGCCAGCAGCTCTGGAAACACCATATATTTT. The V call is TRBV19, the J call TRBJ1-3, with D unclear. The CDR3 covers 16 residues. The ends were cut back, 5 bases at V and 0 bases at J, with 14 bases in the middle. Per germline, CDR1 LNHDA and CDR2 SQIVND (reference sequence).

The CDR3 reads CASSPQGDQPQHF. For the CDR3, the DNA is TGTGCCAGCAGCCCACAGGGAGATCAGCCCCAGCATTTT. V usage is TRBV7-8 and J usage is TRBJ1-5; D may be TRBD1 (6 bases). V lost 5 bases and J 5 bases, leaving 10 bases between the germline ends. This CDR3 contains 13 residues. Germline V lookup: CDR1 SGHVS, CDR2 FQNEAQ.

With regard to this clone: The sample holds other DNA sequences that translate to the same CDR3. This rearrangement joins TRBV7-3 to TRBJ1-6; D perhaps matches TRBD1 (6 bases). The ends were cut back, 5 bases at V and 0 bases at J, with 11 bases in the middle. Germline lookup yields CDR1 SGHTA and CDR2 FQGTGA. The CDR3 runs to 16 residues. The CDR3 DNA is TGTGCCAGCAGCCCACGAGGGGGCTCCTATAATTCACCCCTCCACTTT. This encodes CASSPRGGSYNSPLHF.

The V and J genes are TRBV5-4 and TRBJ1-2; D is perhaps TRBD1 (5 bases). This CDR3 region has 14 residues. V lost 7 bases to trimming and J lost 4 bases, with 17 bases between them. CDR1 and CDR2 (germline): SGHNT, YYREEE (reference sequence). Here the CDR3 reads CASQEQGGGYGYTF. For the CDR3, the DNA is TGTGCCAGCCAAGAGCAGGGAGGAGGCTATGGCTACACCTTC.

This chain joins TRBV12-5 and TRBJ2-1; 9 positions agree with TRBD1. The length of the CDR3 is 17 residues. Germline CDR1 LGHNT, CDR2 FRNRAP. Germline trimming cut 3 bases from V and 1 base from J; bases unmatched to any gene: 7. In DNA form, the CDR3 reads TGTGCTAGTGGTTTAGGGGACAGGGAGGGTTCCTACAATGAGCAGTTCTTC. Protein: CASGLGDREGSYNEQFF.

The chain couples TRBV10-3 to TRBJ1-6, with TRBD1 matching 7 bases. The CDR3 contains 16 residues. J was trimmed by 6 bases and V by 4 bases; bases with no gene match: 9. Germline V lookup: CDR1 ENHRY, CDR2 SYGVKD. The CDR3 sequence is CAISAGTGTANSPLHF. The CDR3 DNA reads as TGTGCCATCAGTGCGGGGACCGGGACAGCTAATTCACCCCTCCACTTT.

The V and J genes are TRBV4-2 and TRBJ2-1; 8 nucleotides match TRBD2. CDR1 is LGHNA, CDR2 YNFKEQ, per germline. Germline trimming cut 0 bases from V and 0 bases from J; bases unmatched to any gene: 10. The CDR3 extends over 19 amino acids. CDR3 nucleotide sequence: TGTGCCAGCAGCCAAGATCCAGCGGGGGCATCTAGCTCCTACAATGAGCAGTTCTTC. It translates to CASSQDPAGASSSYNEQFF.

This clone was detected only once. The CDR3: CASSLAGGAYEQYF. The CDR3 nucleotides read TGTGCCAGCAGCTTAGCTGGGGGAGCCTACGAGCAGTACTTC. The chain uses TRBV7-8 and TRBJ2-7, with D perhaps matching TRBD1 or TRBD2 (5 bases each). The V and J ends lost 0 bases and 2 bases respectively, with 8 bases between them. Germline V gene lookup returns CDR1 SGHVS and CDR2 FQNEAQ. The CDR3 has 14 amino acids.

The chain carries TRBV27 and TRBJ1-1; D is unclear. Germline CDR1 MNHEY, CDR2 SMNVEV (reference sequence). Trimming took off 8 bases at V and 5 bases at J, with 15 bases between the two ends. The CDR3 runs to 13 residues. The CDR3 DNA reads as TGTGCCAGCCGGTCGGCCTTAGGAACTGAAGCTTTCTTT. Amino acids: CASRSALGTEAFF.

V is TRBV3-1 (or the pseudogene TRBV3-2) and J is TRBJ1-3; weak D call: TRBD1 (6 bases). V was clipped by 3 bases and J by 4 bases, with 7 bases between them. CDR1 LGHDT and CDR2 YNNKEL come from the germline V gene (reference sequence). The CDR3 has 13 residues. This CDR3 is CASSQQGGNTIYF. The CDR3 DNA reads TGTGCCAGCAGCCAGCAGGGGGGAAACACCATATATTTT.

This clone was seen a few times. V gene TRBV12-3 or TRBV12-4 combines with J gene TRBJ2-3; no definite D call. The V end was cut by 2 bases, the J end by 6 bases, with 9 bases between. The CDR3 covers 13 residues. CDR3 amino acids: CASSLTTADTQYF. DNA for the CDR3: TGTGCCAGCAGTTTAACTACGGCCGATACGCAGTATTTT.

This sequence joins TRBV7-9 and TRBJ1-2, with 9 bases fitting TRBD1. Germline loops: CDR1 SEHNR, CDR2 FQNEAQ (reference sequence). CDR3 length: 18 residues. Trimming removed 4 bases from V and 1 base from J; junction bases left unmatched: 13. CDR3 sequence: CASSSGTGGATGNYGYTF. The CDR3, as DNA: TGTGCCAGCAGCTCCGGTACAGGGGGCGCAACCGGTAACTATGGCTACACCTTC.

The rearrangement links TRBV5-6 to TRBJ2-3; D might be TRBD1 (5 bases). This CDR3 comprises 13 residues. The V end lost 2 bases, the J end lost 2 bases, and 6 bases lay between the germline ends. Germline CDR1 and CDR2: SGHDT and YYEEEE. CDR3 nucleotide sequence: TGTGCCAGCAGCTTACAGGCCACAGATACGCAGTATTTT. It specifies CASSLQATDTQYF.

This clone has just one count. The V call is TRBV18, the J call TRBJ1-1, with TRBD1 identical over 7 bases. V lost 3 bases and J lost 6; bases outside the gene matches: 4. The CDR3 is made up of 13 amino acids. Germline lookup yields CDR1 KGHSH and CDR2 LQKENI. CDR3 amino acids: CASSPDQGAEAFF. The CDR3, as DNA: TGTGCCAGCTCACCGGACCAGGGGGCTGAAGCTTTCTTT.

This chain uses TRBV30 with TRBJ2-4, with TRBD1 as a possible D gene (5 bases). CDR3 size: 14 residues. Trimming left V 0 bases short and J 9 bases short, with 15 bases between. Germline V gene sequence: CDR1 GTSNPN, CDR2 SVGIG (reference sequence). CDR3 residues: CAWSVGQGHGIQYF. CDR3 DNA sequence: TGTGCCTGGAGTGTAGGGCAGGGTCACGGCATTCAGTACTTC.

The chain couples TRBV3-1 (or the pseudogene TRBV3-2) to TRBJ1-1; D unresolved. There are 13 residues in the CDR3. The V end was cut by 2 bases, the J end by 4 bases, with 8 bases between. Germline CDR1 LGHDT, CDR2 YNNKEL (reference sequence). The CDR3 region has the DNA TGTGCCAGCAGCCAATCAGAGGTCACTGAAGCTTTCTTT. Encoded protein: CASSQSEVTEAFF.